This T cell receptor (beta chain) comes out of a study of blood T cell repertoires in COVID-19. This CDR3 is built from 15 residues. Germline CDR1 reads MNHEY; CDR2 reads SMNVEV (reference sequence). Trimming cost V 5 bases and J 3 bases, with 14 bases left between them. Using immunoSEQ multiplex PCR, the repertoire was profiled, and TCRdb retains in-frame clones only, with some absent. Counted here are some 670,000 clones, 70% to 90% occurring once; the ten biggest clones make up 0.2% to 0.3%. Sequenced: peripheral blood. The source is a young woman with acute or convalescent COVID-19. The gene calls are TRBV27 and TRBJ1-5; tentatively, D is TRBD1 (5 bases). For the CDR3, the DNA is TGTGCCAGCAGTACCATAGGAGGGGTCAATCAGCCCCAGCATTTT. This codes for CASSTIGGVNQPQHF.